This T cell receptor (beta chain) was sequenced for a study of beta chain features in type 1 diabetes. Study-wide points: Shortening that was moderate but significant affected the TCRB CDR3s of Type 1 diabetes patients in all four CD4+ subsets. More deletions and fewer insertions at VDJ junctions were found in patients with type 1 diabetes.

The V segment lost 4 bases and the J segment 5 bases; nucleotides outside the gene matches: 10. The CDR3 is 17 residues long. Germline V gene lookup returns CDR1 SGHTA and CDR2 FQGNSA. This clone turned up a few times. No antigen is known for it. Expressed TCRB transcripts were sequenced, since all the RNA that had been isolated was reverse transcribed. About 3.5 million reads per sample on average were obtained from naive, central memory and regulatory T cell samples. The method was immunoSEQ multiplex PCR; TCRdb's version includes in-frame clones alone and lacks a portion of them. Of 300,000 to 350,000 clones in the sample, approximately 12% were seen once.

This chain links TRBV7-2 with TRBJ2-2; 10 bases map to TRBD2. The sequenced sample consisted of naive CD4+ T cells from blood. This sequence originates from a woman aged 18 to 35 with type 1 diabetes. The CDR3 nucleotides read TGTGCCAGCAGCTCCCGAAGCGGGAGGGCCCGGACCGGGGAGCTGTTTTTT. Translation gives CASSSRSGRARTGELFF.